This T cell receptor beta chain was found in a study of blood T cell repertoires in COVID-19. Study summary: Donors in the United States, Italy and Spain gave samples during acute or convalescent COVID-19.

In the original workflow: Cell counts per sample came from amplifying reference gene primers. TCRdb's table, derived via immunoSEQ multiplex PCR, lists solely in-frame clones and lacks some. That table is the source of V, J and clone size, and D and trimming were worked out from the DNA. Of about 220,000 clones detected, over 75% appear once; the ten largest clones hold under 2.5%. The CDR3 is 15 amino acids. Trimming left V 2 bases short and J 5 bases short, with 15 bases between. Germline V lookup: CDR1 LGHDT, CDR2 YNNKEL (reference sequence). The sequence derives from a woman aged 70 to 79 with COVID-19, enrolled during active disease. V usage is TRBV3-1 (or the pseudogene TRBV3-2) and J usage is TRBJ2-5; D may be TRBD1 (7 bases). Sequencing used peripheral blood. For the CDR3, the DNA is TGTGCCAGCAGCCAATCTGGAGGGGGCCTGGAGACCCAGTACTTC. It is translated as CASSQSGGGLETQYF.